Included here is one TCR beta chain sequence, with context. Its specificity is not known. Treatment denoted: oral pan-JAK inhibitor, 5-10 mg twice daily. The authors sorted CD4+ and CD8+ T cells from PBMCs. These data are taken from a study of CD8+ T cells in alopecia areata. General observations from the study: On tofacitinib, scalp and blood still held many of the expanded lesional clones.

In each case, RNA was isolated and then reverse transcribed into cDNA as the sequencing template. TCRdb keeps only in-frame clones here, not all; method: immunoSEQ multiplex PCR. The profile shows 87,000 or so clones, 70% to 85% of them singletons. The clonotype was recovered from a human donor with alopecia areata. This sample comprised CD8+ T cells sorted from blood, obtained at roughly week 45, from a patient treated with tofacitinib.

Here the CDR3 DNA reads TGTGCCAGCAGCTTACTCCTTGAAGGGGCGAACACCGGGGAGCTGTTTTTT. It is translated as CASSLLLEGANTGELFF. The chain combines TRBV7-8 with TRBJ2-2; a possible D gene is TRBD1 (5 bases). V gave up 2 bases and J gave up 0 bases, with 13 bases separating them. The CDR3 extends over 17 amino acids. Germline CDR1 reads SGHVS; CDR2 reads FQNEAQ.